What follows are 12 T cell receptor beta chains derived from one specimen sequenced in a study of CD4 T cells in relation to SARS-CoV-2 and coronaviruses. This table comes from immunoSEQ multiplex PCR, and its TCRdb copy is limited to in-frame clones, with some not included. This table holds about 41,000 clones, nearly 85% found once. These receptors are not linked to any known antigen. The source material was naive CD4+ T cells from PBMCs, cultured in vitro. Subset denoted: naive CD4+ T cells isolated by negative enrichment. Receptor source: an adult with COVID-19.

V gene TRBV9 combines with J gene TRBJ2-5; D possibly uses TRBD1 or TRBD2 (6 bases each). Germline loops: CDR1 SGDLS, CDR2 YYNGEE. V lost 3 bases and J 3 bases, leaving 9 bases between the germline ends. This CDR3 has 13 residues. The CDR3 nucleotides read TGTGCCAGCAGCGGGGGGGCTGAAGAGACCCAGTACTTC. This encodes CASSGGAEETQYF. Full variable domain (missing parts from reference TRBV9 and TRBJ2-5): DSGVTQTPKHLITATGQRVTLRCSPRSGDLSVYWYQQSLDQGLQFLIQYYNGEERAKGNILERFSAQQFPDLHSELNLSSLELGDSALYFCASSGGAEETQYFGPGTRLLVL.

The table lists this clone with a count of one. The chain employs TRBV2 and TRBJ2-1; 10 bases are a match to TRBD2. V dropped 8 bases and J dropped 8; count of bases not matched to a gene: 12. The V gene's germline CDR1 is SNHLY and CDR2 FYNNEI. The CDR3 loop spans 15 amino acids. This chain's CDR3 is CASHLSSGSGYEQFF. The CDR3 DNA reads TGTGCCAGCCACCTCTCTAGCGGGAGTGGGTATGAGCAGTTCTTC.

The chain is built from TRBV9 and TRBJ2-2, with 8 bases lining up with TRBD2. Germline V gene lookup returns CDR1 SGDLS and CDR2 YYNGEE. The V gene end was trimmed by 4 bases and the J gene end by 4 bases; junction bases not matched to a gene: 9. The CDR3 covers 16 residues. The CDR3 nucleotides read TGTGCCAGCAGCAAACCCAGCGGGAGTGGCACCGGGGAGCTGTTTTTT. It specifies CASSKPSGSGTGELFF. Together with reference TRBV9 and TRBJ2-2, the CDR3 gives the full variable domain: DSGVTQTPKHLITATGQRVTLRCSPRSGDLSVYWYQQSLDQGLQFLIQYYNGEERAKGNILERFSAQQFPDLHSELNLSSLELGDSALYFCASSKPSGSGTGELFFGEGSRLTVL.

This clone has more than one count but fewer than ten. The chain is built from TRBV12-3 or TRBV12-4 and TRBJ1-4, with a tentative D call TRBD1 (6 bases). CDR3 length: 13 residues. The ends were cut back, 6 bases at V and 7 bases at J, with 12 bases in the middle. CDR3 sequence reads: CASSLQGGEKLFF. Written as DNA, the CDR3 is TGTGCCAGCAGCTTACAGGGTGGTGAAAAACTGTTTTTT.

This chain joins TRBV7-3 and TRBJ1-1; TRBD1 matches at 9 bases. In germline, CDR1 is SGHTA, CDR2 FQGTGA. There are 15 residues in the CDR3. V was clipped by 5 bases and J by 5 bases; unmatched bases: 9. This CDR3 is CASSRVGQGFTEAFF. DNA for the CDR3: TGTGCCAGCAGCCGTGTGGGACAGGGCTTTACTGAAGCTTTCTTT.

This clone was picked up one time. The chain links TRBV6-5 to TRBJ1-6; 7 bases map to TRBD1. Germline-derived CDR1 and CDR2 are MNHEY and SVGAGI. Trimming at V came to 7 bases and at J to 6 bases, leaving 9 bases not matched to a gene. The CDR3 spans 15 residues. The CDR3 DNA sequence: TGTGCCAGCAAACGGGACAGCACCCGTAATTCACCCCTCCACTTT. As protein: CASKRDSTRNSPLHF.

CDR3 DNA sequence: TGTGCCAGCAGCCTGACGGGAGGCCCCCGCACAGATACGCAGTATTTT. Its translation is CASSLTGGPRTDTQYF. J is TRBJ2-3 and V is TRBV5-4, with 7 bases fitting TRBD2. Germline CDR1 reads SGHNT; CDR2 reads YYREEE (reference sequence). The CDR3 consists of 16 residues. Trimming at V came to 4 bases and at J to 1 base, leaving 9 bases not matched to a gene. Full variable domain (missing parts from reference TRBV5-4 and TRBJ2-3): ETGVTQSPTHLIKTRGQQVTLRCSSQSGHNTVSWYQQALGQGPQFIFQYYREEENGRGNFPPRFSGLQFPNYSSELNVNALELDDSALYLCASSLTGGPRTDTQYFGPGTRLTVL.

The V call is TRBV25-1, the J call TRBJ2-7, with 8 bases matching TRBD2. The CDR3 is made up of 17 amino acids. Germline CDR1 is MGHDK and CDR2 is SYGVNS. Germline trimming cut 3 bases from V and 6 bases from J; bases unmatched to any gene: 16. The CDR3 DNA follows: TGTGCCAGCAGTGACAGCGGGAGCCTTATACGCTCTGTCGAGCAGTACTTC. It yields the protein CASSDSGSLIRSVEQYF.

The chain recombines TRBV20-1 with TRBJ2-1, with a possible D match to TRBD2 (5 bases). V dropped 3 bases and J dropped 6 bases, with 6 bases sitting between them. This CDR3 region has 11 residues. Germline V CDR1 and CDR2: DFQATT, SNEGSKA (reference sequence). Here the CDR3 reads CSASSVNEQFF. The CDR3 DNA reads as TGCAGTGCTAGTAGCGTCAATGAGCAGTTCTTC.

This clone was counted between two and nine times. V usage is TRBV5-1 and J usage is TRBJ2-7; D possibly corresponds to TRBD1 (5 bases). This CDR3 comprises 14 residues. Deletions cut 6 bases from V and 5 bases from J, with 18 bases between. Germline CDR1 SGHRS, CDR2 YFSETQ. In DNA form, the CDR3 reads TGCGCCAGCAATCCCGTAGGGGTCTCAGACGAGCAGTACTTC. Encoded protein: CASNPVGVSDEQYF.

The chain joins TRBV10-3 to TRBJ2-3; TRBD2 agrees at 10 bases. The germline V gene encodes CDR1 ENHRY and CDR2 SYGVKD. After removal of 6 bases from V and 4 bases from J, the junction contained 4 bases not matched to a gene. The CDR3 loop spans 14 amino acids. In DNA form, the CDR3 reads TGTGCCATCAGACCTAGCGGGAGCTCAGATACGCAGTATTTT. The encoded protein is CAIRPSGSSDTQYF.

The chain combines TRBV7-2 with TRBJ2-7; 7 bases line up with TRBD1. CDR3 length: 14 amino acids. From germline, CDR1 is SGHTA and CDR2 FQGNSA. V shed 5 bases and J 3 bases; nucleotides not matched to a gene: 7. The CDR3 sequence: CASSLPRDSYEQYF. Here the CDR3 DNA reads TGTGCCAGCAGCCTCCCCCGGGACAGCTACGAGCAGTACTTC. Using reference TRBV7-2 and TRBJ2-7 for the parts outside the CDR3, the full variable domain is GAGVSQSPSNKVTEKGKDVELRCDPISGHTALYWYRQSLGQGLEFLIYFQGNSAPDKSGLPSDRFSAERTGGSVSTLTIQRTQQEDSAVYLCASSLPRDSYEQYFGPGTRLTVT.